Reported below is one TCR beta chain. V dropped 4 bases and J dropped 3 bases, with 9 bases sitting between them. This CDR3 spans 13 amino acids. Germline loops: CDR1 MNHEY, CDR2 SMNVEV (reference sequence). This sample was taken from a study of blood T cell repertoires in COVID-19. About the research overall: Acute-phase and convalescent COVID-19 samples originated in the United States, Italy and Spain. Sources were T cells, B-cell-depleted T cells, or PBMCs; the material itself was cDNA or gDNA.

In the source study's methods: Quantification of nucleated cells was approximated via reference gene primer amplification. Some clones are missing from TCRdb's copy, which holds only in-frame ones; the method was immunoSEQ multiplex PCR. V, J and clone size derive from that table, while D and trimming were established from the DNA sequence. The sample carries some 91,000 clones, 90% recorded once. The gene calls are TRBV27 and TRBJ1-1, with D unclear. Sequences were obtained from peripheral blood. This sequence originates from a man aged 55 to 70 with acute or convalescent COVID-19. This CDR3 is CASSSPVDTEAFF. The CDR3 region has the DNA TGTGCCAGCAGTTCCCCAGTCGACACTGAAGCTTTCTTT.